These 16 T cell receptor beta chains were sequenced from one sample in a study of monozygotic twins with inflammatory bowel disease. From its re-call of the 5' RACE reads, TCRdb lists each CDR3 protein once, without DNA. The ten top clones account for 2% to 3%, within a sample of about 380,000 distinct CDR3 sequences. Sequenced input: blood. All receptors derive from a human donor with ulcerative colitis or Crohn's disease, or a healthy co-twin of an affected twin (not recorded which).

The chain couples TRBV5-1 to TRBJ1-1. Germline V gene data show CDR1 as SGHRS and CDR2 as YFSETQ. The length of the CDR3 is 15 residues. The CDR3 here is CASSFGSVEGTEAFF.

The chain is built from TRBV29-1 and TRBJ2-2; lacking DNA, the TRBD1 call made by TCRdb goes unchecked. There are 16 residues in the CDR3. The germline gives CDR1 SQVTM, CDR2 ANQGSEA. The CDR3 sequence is CSVRTSTRPGTGELFF.

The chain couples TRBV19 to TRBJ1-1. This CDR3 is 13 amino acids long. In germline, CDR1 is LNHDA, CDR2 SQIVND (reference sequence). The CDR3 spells CATENWMNTEAFF.

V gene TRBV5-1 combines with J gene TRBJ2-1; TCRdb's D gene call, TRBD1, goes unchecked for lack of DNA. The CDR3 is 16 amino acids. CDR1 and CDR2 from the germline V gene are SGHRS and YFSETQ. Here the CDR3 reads CASSSGGGRSMNEQFF. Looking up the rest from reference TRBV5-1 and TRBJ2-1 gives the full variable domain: KAGVTQTPRYLIKTRGQQVTLSCSPISGHRSVSWYQQTPGQGLQFLFEYFSETQRNKGNFPGRFSGRQFSNSRSEMNVSTLELGDSALYLCASSSGGGRSMNEQFFGPGTRLTVL.

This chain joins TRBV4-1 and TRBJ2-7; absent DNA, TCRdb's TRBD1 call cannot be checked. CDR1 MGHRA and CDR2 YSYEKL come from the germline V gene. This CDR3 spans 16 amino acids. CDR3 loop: CASSQGPGDRGLEQYF.

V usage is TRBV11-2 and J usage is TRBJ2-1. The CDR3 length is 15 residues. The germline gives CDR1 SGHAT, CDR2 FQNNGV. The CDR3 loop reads CASSLRVGSYNEQFF. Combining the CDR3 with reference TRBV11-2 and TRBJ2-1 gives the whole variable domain EAGVAQSPRYKIIEKRQSVAFWCNPISGHATLYWYQQILGQGPKLLIQFQNNGVVDDSQLPKDRFSAERLKGVDSTLKIQPAKLEDSAVYLCASSLRVGSYNEQFFGPGTRLTVL.

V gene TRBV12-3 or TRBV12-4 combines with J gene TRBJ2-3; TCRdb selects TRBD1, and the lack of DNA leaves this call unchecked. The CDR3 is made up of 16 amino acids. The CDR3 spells CASSPGTGGIPDTQYF.

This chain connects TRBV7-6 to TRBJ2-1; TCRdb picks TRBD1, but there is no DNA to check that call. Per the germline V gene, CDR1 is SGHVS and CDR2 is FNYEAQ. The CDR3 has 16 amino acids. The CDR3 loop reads CASSPGGQGQNNEQFF.

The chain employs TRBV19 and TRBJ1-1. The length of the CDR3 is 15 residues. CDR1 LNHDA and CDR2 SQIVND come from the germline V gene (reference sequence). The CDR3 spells CASSIDFALNTEAFF.

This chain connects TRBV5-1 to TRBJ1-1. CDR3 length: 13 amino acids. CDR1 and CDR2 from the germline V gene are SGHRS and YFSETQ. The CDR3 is CASSAQENTEAFF.

The CDR3 sequence: CASSLGHVSGSNQPQHF. The genes are TRBV5-5 and TRBJ1-5. The CDR3 runs 17 residues. Looked up from germline, CDR1 is SGHKS and CDR2 is YYEKEE (reference sequence).

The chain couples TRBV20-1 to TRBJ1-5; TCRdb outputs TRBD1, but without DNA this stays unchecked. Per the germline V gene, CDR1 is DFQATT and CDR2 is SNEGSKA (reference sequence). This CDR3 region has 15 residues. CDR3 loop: CSVTDRGRRVQPQHF.

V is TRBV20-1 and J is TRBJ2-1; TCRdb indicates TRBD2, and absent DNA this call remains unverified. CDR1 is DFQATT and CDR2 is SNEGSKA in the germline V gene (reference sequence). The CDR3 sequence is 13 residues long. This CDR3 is CSAIQRGGQGQFF.

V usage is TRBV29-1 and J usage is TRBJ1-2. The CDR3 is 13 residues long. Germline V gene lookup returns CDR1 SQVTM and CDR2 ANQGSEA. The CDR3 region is CSVVFQGLYGYTF.

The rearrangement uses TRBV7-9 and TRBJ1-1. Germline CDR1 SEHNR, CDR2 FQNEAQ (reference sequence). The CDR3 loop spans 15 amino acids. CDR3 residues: CASSRGSLMNTEAFF.

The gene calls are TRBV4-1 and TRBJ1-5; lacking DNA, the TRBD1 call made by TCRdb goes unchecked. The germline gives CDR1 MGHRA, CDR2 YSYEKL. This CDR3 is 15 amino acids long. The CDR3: CASSQDGGGEQPQHF.